This is a list of T cell receptor beta chains from one sample in a study of T-cell reconstitution after alpha-beta-depleted transplantation in children. TCRdb fed the PCR reads into MiXCR, producing one record per CDR3 protein. The sample has under 250,000 distinct CDR3 sequences; around a sixth are singletons. The specimen comprised PBMCs, mostly from graft donor cells, sampled 360 days after TCRalphabeta/CD19-depleted stem cell transplant. These receptors came from a male patient aged 2-10 years who had a stem cell transplant for acute lymphoblastic leukemia, so the T cells may come from the graft donor. CDR3s include the opening cysteine and the closing phenylalanine or tryptophan. D genes are given only for firm matches. Size is stated for part of the rows, as once, few or many counts, or as a class when the clone is expanded.

CDR3: CASSFSRDRVSYEQYF; DNA: TGTGCCAGCAGCTTCTCCCGGGACAGGGTTTCCTACGAGCAGTACTTC; size: few; V: TRBV7-8; J: TRBJ2-7; D: TRBD1
CDR3: CASSQGQGLAGANVLTF; DNA: TGTGCCAGCAGTCAGGGACAGGGATTGGCTGGGGCCAACGTCCTGACTTTC; size: .; V: TRBV27; J: TRBJ2-6; D: TRBD1
CDR3: CSVGSQADTQYF; DNA: TGCAGCGTAGGGAGTCAGGCAGATACGCAGTATTTT; size: few; V: TRBV29-1; J: TRBJ2-3; D: .
CDR3: CASSPRGGPRTDTQYF; DNA: TGTGCCAGCAGTCCCCGGGGGGGCCCACGCACAGATACGCAGTATTTT; size: .; V: TRBV6-1; J: TRBJ2-3; D: TRBD2
CDR3: CASTTTGTETFF; DNA: TGTGCCAGCACCACCACCGGGACAGAAACTTTCTTT; size: few; V: TRBV6-6; J: TRBJ1-1; D: TRBD1
CDR3: CASSSRGDSYEQYF; DNA: TGCGCCAGCAGCTCCCGTGGAGATTCCTACGAGCAGTACTTC; size: few; V: TRBV5-1; J: TRBJ2-7; D: .
CDR3: CASSQPRGPHYGYTF; DNA: TGTGCCAGCAGTCAGCCCAGGGGGCCCCACTATGGCTACACCTTC; size: few; V: TRBV12-3/TRBV12-4; J: TRBJ1-2; D: TRBD1
CDR3: CASSLWVHTGTDPREQYF; DNA: TGTGCCAGCAGCTTATGGGTCCACACCGGGACAGACCCACGTGAGCAGTACTTC; size: .; V: TRBV11-2; J: TRBJ2-7; D: TRBD1
CDR3: CASSVGSSGTYNEQFF; DNA: TGTGCCAGCAGCGTAGGGTCTAGCGGGACTTACAATGAGCAGTTCTTC; size: many; V: TRBV9; J: TRBJ2-1; D: TRBD2
CDR3: CSGDRNTEAFF; DNA: TGCAGCGGGGACAGGAACACTGAAGCTTTCTTT; size: once; V: TRBV29-1; J: TRBJ1-1; D: TRBD1
CDR3: CASSWTTDGSAKNIQYF; DNA: TGTGCCAGCAGCTGGACAACGGACGGGTCAGCCAAAAACATTCAGTACTTC; size: few; V: TRBV11-2; J: TRBJ2-4; D: .
CDR3: CASSRQGGMNTEAFF; DNA: TGTGCCAGCTCAAGACAGGGCGGGATGAACACTGAAGCTTTCTTT; size: .; V: TRBV18; J: TRBJ1-1; D: TRBD1
CDR3: CASSRGVRGQGAVEQFF; DNA: TGCGCCAGCAGCAGGGGAGTTCGTGGGCAGGGGGCTGTGGAGCAGTTCTTC; size: .; V: TRBV5-1; J: TRBJ2-1; D: TRBD1
CDR3: CASSLDRGQGEEQYF; DNA: TGTGCCAGCAGCCTCGACAGGGGGCAGGGGGAAGAGCAGTACTTC; size: few; V: TRBV5-5; J: TRBJ2-7; D: TRBD1
CDR3: CASSLELAGGYEQYF; DNA: TGTGCCAGCAGCTTAGAGCTAGCGGGGGGATACGAGCAGTACTTC; size: .; V: TRBV7-2; J: TRBJ2-7; D: TRBD2
CDR3: CASSHLLSRDRLNGYTF; DNA: TGTGCCAGCAGCCACCTCTTGTCCCGGGACAGGCTGAACGGCTACACCTTC; size: many; V: TRBV3-1; J: TRBJ1-2; D: TRBD1
CDR3: CASRPTGGFREQYF; DNA: TGTGCCAGCAGGCCGACAGGGGGATTTCGCGAGCAGTACTTC; size: .; V: TRBV25-1; J: TRBJ2-7; D: TRBD1
CDR3: CASSPADRGLRGEKLFF; DNA: TGTGCCAGCAGCCCCGCGGACAGGGGGCTTCGGGGTGAAAAACTGTTTTTT; size: .; V: TRBV4-2; J: TRBJ1-4; D: TRBD1
CDR3: CSAVGGNPLYEQYF; DNA: TGCAGTGCAGTGGGCGGGAACCCTCTCTACGAGCAGTACTTC; size: .; V: TRBV20-1; J: TRBJ2-7; D: .
CDR3: CASSPLTHSNQPQHF; DNA: TGCGCCAGCAGCCCCCTTACCCATAGCAATCAGCCCCAGCATTTT; size: few; V: TRBV5-1; J: TRBJ1-5; D: .
CDR3: CASSLWPRRPQHF; DNA: TGCGCCAGCAGCTTGTGGCCCCGTCGGCCCCAGCATTTT; size: .; V: TRBV5-1; J: TRBJ1-5; D: .
CDR3: CSAFTPSGTYNEQFF; DNA: TGCAGTGCTTTTACTCCTAGCGGGACCTACAATGAGCAGTTCTTC; size: .; V: TRBV20-1; J: TRBJ2-1; D: TRBD2
CDR3: CASSLDFVTGELFF; DNA: TGTGCCAGCAGCTTAGATTTCGTGACCGGGGAGCTGTTTTTT; size: few; V: TRBV7-2; J: TRBJ2-2; D: .
CDR3: CASSLSAGTSGSPLHF; DNA: TGTGCCAGCAGCTTATCGGCCGGGACTAGCGGCTCACCCCTCCACTTT; size: few; V: TRBV7-3; J: TRBJ1-6; D: .
CDR3: CASSQLQGSRTYEQYF; DNA: TGTGCCAGCAGCCAGCTACAGGGAAGTAGGACCTACGAGCAGTACTTC; size: few; V: TRBV14; J: TRBJ2-7; D: .
CDR3: CASSPSLGPAADTQYF; DNA: TGTGCCAGCTCACCTTCCTTGGGACCTGCGGCCGATACGCAGTATTTT; size: .; V: TRBV18; J: TRBJ2-3; D: .
CDR3: CASSSGQFNQPQHF; DNA: TGTGCCAGCAGTTCTGGACAGTTTAATCAGCCCCAGCATTTT; size: .; V: TRBV12-3/TRBV12-4; J: TRBJ1-5; D: .
CDR3: CATSRDSGFQETQYF; DNA: TGTGCCACCAGCAGAGATTCCGGGTTCCAGGAGACCCAGTACTTC; size: .; V: TRBV15; J: TRBJ2-5; D: .
CDR3: CASSPAPPPTNEKLFF; DNA: TGCGCCAGCAGCCCGGCGCCGCCCCCAACTAATGAAAAACTGTTTTTT; size: .; V: TRBV4-1; J: TRBJ1-4; D: .
CDR3: CASRYAGAYNEQFF; DNA: TGTGCCAGCAGATATGCGGGGGCCTACAATGAGCAGTTCTTC; size: few; V: TRBV6-2/TRBV6-3; J: TRBJ2-1; D: TRBD2
CDR3: CASSSNEGDFF; DNA: TGTGCCAGCAGTTCCAATGAGGGGGATTTCTTT; size: many; V: TRBV28; J: TRBJ1-1; D: .